Listed here is a single T cell receptor (beta chain). The data originate from a study of blood T cell repertoires in COVID-19. Study-wide background: The United States, Italy and Spain provided the acute and convalescent COVID-19 samples. T cells, B-cell-depleted T cells, or PBMCs provided the cDNA or gDNA that served as material.

V lost 5 bases, J lost 7 bases, and 6 bases stayed unmatched. Germline loops: CDR1 MNHEY, CDR2 SMNVEV (reference sequence). The CDR3 is 15 amino acids. Per the authors' pipeline: By means of reference gene primer amplification, nucleated cell counts were estimated. Assay: immunoSEQ multiplex PCR; the TCRdb copy retains only in-frame clones and omits some. V, J and clone size derive from that table, while D and trimming were established from the DNA sequence. The sample has approximately 400,000 clones; roughly 90% are singletons. Sample: peripheral blood. The J gene is TRBJ2-1, the V gene TRBV27, with 12 bases that match TRBD2. The clonotype originates from a man in his forties with acute or convalescent COVID-19. Here the CDR3 DNA reads TGTGCCAGCAGTAGGGGACTAGCGGGCCCAAATGAGCAGTTCTTC. Protein sequence: CASSRGLAGPNEQFF.